The 15 T cell receptor beta chains below all came from one sample that was sequenced in a study of cytomegalovirus exposure and HLA in healthy donors. Primers: 60 Vbeta forward and 13 Jbeta reverse. Clones were sequenced by immunoSEQ multiplex PCR, and TCRdb holds only the in-frame ones, with some missing. This sample has more than 75,000 clones, with roughly three quarters found just once. Material for sequencing was PBMCs. These receptors came from a middle-aged woman in good health and CMV-seropositive.

V gene TRBV6-1 combines with J gene TRBJ2-3; D not certain. The CDR3 consists of 16 residues. Germline-derived CDR1 and CDR2 are MNHNS and SASEGT. V was trimmed by 2 bases and J by 4 bases, leaving 16 bases between them. The CDR3 protein is CASSEYGGSPSDTQYF. The CDR3 region has the DNA TGTGCCAGCAGTGAATATGGCGGAAGCCCTTCAGATACGCAGTATTTT.

The gene calls are TRBV19 and TRBJ2-1, with 7 bases lining up with TRBD1. Germline CDR1 is LNHDA and CDR2 is SQIVND (reference sequence). V dropped 0 bases and J dropped 7; count of bases not matched to a gene: 15. This CDR3 has 18 residues. The CDR3 bases are TGTGCCAGTAGTATAGATAGGCGCGCGACAGGGTTATGGAATGAGCAGTTCTTC. It encodes CASSIDRRATGLWNEQFF.

The chain couples TRBV7-2 to TRBJ2-5; TRBD1 matches at 8 bases. The CDR3 spans 15 residues. Germline V lookup: CDR1 SGHTA, CDR2 FQGNSA. The V gene end was trimmed by 8 bases and the J gene end by 5 bases; junction bases not matched to a gene: 13. The DNA of the CDR3 is TGTGCCAGCGCACCGGGGCAGGGGGCCTATGAGACCCAGTACTTC. This translates into CASAPGQGAYETQYF.

In the case of this clone: At one boundary the junction diverges from the germline segment, which might be a read error. The gene calls are TRBV29-1 and TRBJ1-3, with D possibly TRBD1 on 6 matching bases. The CDR3 runs to 14 residues. Germline V gives CDR1 SQVTM, CDR2 ANQGSEA. The CDR3 DNA follows: TGCAGCGTGGAAGGGGGAGAGGGAGGAAACACCATATATTTT. Encoded protein: CSVEGGEGGNTIYF.

This sequence joins TRBV28 and TRBJ2-7, with TRBD2 matching 8 bases. Germline trimming cut 2 bases from V and 4 bases from J; bases unmatched to any gene: 10. The CDR3 loop spans 16 amino acids. Germline CDR1 and CDR2: MDHEN and SYDVKM. The CDR3 region has the DNA TGTGCCAGCAGTTTAATCGGGGCTAGCGGGTTGTACGAGCAGTACTTC. It translates to CASSLIGASGLYEQYF.

This chain uses TRBV19 with TRBJ2-1, with 9 nucleotides matching TRBD2. Per the germline V gene, CDR1 is LNHDA and CDR2 is SQIVND (reference sequence). The CDR3 spans 16 residues. V lost 5 bases, J lost 4 bases, and 9 bases stayed unmatched. As DNA, the CDR3 is TGTGCCAGTAGTCGCCCGAGGGCGGGGGGGTACAATGAGCAGTTCTTC. It translates to CASSRPRAGGYNEQFF. The full variable domain, in which reference TRBV19 and TRBJ2-1 provide the parts outside the CDR3, is DGGITQSPKYLFRKEGQNVTLSCEQNLNHDAMYWYRQDPGQGLRLIYYSQIVNDFQKGDIAEGYSVSREKKESFPLTVTSAQKNPTAFYLCASSRPRAGGYNEQFFGPGTRLTVL.

The rearrangement uses TRBV30 and TRBJ1-2; TRBD1 might be the D (5 bases). Germline V lookup: CDR1 GTSNPN, CDR2 SVGIG (reference sequence). This CDR3 contains 13 residues. V was trimmed by 8 bases and J by 4 bases, leaving 17 bases between them. The DNA of the CDR3 is TGTGCCCGCCACCCCCGGGGGGTCTATGGCTACACCTTC. Its translation: CARHPRGVYGYTF.

The chain combines TRBV18 with TRBJ1-5; 8 positions agree with TRBD1. CDR3 length: 17 residues. The V gene end was trimmed by 6 bases and the J gene end by 4 bases; junction bases not matched to a gene: 14. Germline CDR1 and CDR2: KGHSH and LQKENI. The CDR3, as DNA: TGTGCCAGCTCCCCAGCCCAGGGGGCTCTTCTTAATCAGCCCCAGCATTTT. Its protein is CASSPAQGALLNQPQHF.

The J gene is TRBJ2-7, the V gene TRBV6-5; tentative D call: TRBD1 (5 bases). The V gene lost 0 bases and the J gene lost 6 bases, with 9 bases spanning the gap. The CDR3 sequence is 13 residues long. Germline CDR1 is MNHEY and CDR2 is SVGAGI. The DNA for the CDR3 is TGTGCCAGCAGTTACTCGACTCAGGGCGAGCAGTACTTC. Translating gives CASSYSTQGEQYF.

The chain recombines TRBV30 with TRBJ1-1; 8 positions agree with TRBD1. This CDR3 comprises 15 residues. With V trimmed by 3 bases and J by 5 bases, 11 bases remained unmatched. Germline CDR1 is GTSNPN and CDR2 is SVGIG (reference sequence). CDR3 nucleotides: TGTGCCTGGAGCTCAACAGGGGGGGGCAGAACTGAAGCTTTCTTT. Its translation: CAWSSTGGGRTEAFF.

The table lists this clone with a count of one. The rearrangement joins TRBV27 to TRBJ2-7, with 9 bases lining up with TRBD2. CDR3 length: 14 amino acids. The germline CDR1 and CDR2 sequences are MNHEY and SMNVEV (reference sequence). V gave up 2 bases and J gave up 1 base; unmatched junction bases: 0. The CDR3 DNA sequence: TGTGCCAGCAGTTTACTAGCGGGGTCCTACGAGCAGTACTTC. Residues: CASSLLAGSYEQYF.

The V call is TRBV5-6, the J call TRBJ1-5; maybe TRBD1 (5 bases). Germline V CDR1 and CDR2: SGHDT, YYEEEE. V lost 2 bases, J lost 7 bases, and 10 bases lay in between. The CDR3 contains 13 residues. The CDR3 DNA reads as TGTGCCAGCAGCTTTAGGGGAGGCCAGCCCCAGCATTTT. It yields the protein CASSFRGGQPQHF.

V gene TRBV2 combines with J gene TRBJ2-7; a weak D match, TRBD1 (5 bases). Germline V gives CDR1 SNHLY, CDR2 FYNNEI. The ends were cut back, 3 bases at V and 5 bases at J, with 17 bases in the middle. CDR3 length equals 15 residues. The CDR3: CASSDQGAGMDEQYF. CDR3 sequence (DNA): TGTGCCAGCAGTGATCAAGGGGCAGGGATGGACGAGCAGTACTTC.

The J gene is TRBJ2-3, the V gene TRBV28, with a tentative D call TRBD1 (6 bases). V dropped 7 bases and J dropped 3 bases, with 11 bases sitting between them. The CDR3 sequence is 13 residues long. Per germline, CDR1 MDHEN and CDR2 SYDVKM. Here the CDR3 DNA reads TGTGCCAGCACCGGGACACCAACAGATACGCAGTATTTT. Protein sequence: CASTGTPTDTQYF.

This chain joins TRBV30 and TRBJ1-6; D is unresolved. CDR3 length: 13 residues. Trimming removed 5 bases from V and 5 bases from J, with 10 bases in between. Germline CDR1 reads GTSNPN; CDR2 reads SVGIG (reference sequence). CDR3 sequence reads: CAWDQVHNSPLHF. In nucleotides, the CDR3 is TGTGCCTGGGATCAGGTCCATAATTCACCCCTCCACTTT.